This T cell receptor beta chain was sequenced for a study of cytomegalovirus exposure and HLA in healthy donors. Overall study context: It was reported in a later analysis that the same platform had been used for the roughly 130 validation repertoires as for the approximately 700 first-cohort repertoires.

Here immunoSEQ multiplex PCR was the method, and the copy in TCRdb shows in-frame clones only, minus some. The sample consists of roughly 140,000 clones, roughly 86% of them appearing once. Study-wide results and caveats: The study recorded about 150 TCR beta chains that were cytomegalovirus-associated. There were some public TCRs occurring in many donors, but most TCR sequences were rare. Reported results showed that the classifier diagnosed cytomegalovirus status with high specificity and sensitivity.

As concerns this clone: What it binds is not known.

Germline V gene lookup returns CDR1 SNHLY and CDR2 FYNNEI. This CDR3 is built from 15 residues. V dropped 6 bases and J dropped 1; count of bases not matched to a gene: 6. Sequenced sample: PBMCs. This TCR was sampled from a man younger than 35 in good health and CMV-seropositive. V and J are TRBV2 and TRBJ2-1; TRBD2 matches at 7 bases. The CDR3, as DNA: TGTGCCAGCAGGATACTAGCGCTGTCCTACAATGAGCAGTTCTTC. Translating it yields CASRILALSYNEQFF. Complete variable domain (other parts from reference TRBV2 and TRBJ2-1): EPEVTQTPSHQVTQMGQEVILRCVPISNHLYFYWYRQILGQKVEFLVSFYNNEISEKSEIFDDQFSVERPDGSNFTLKIRSTKLEDSAMYFCASRILALSYNEQFFGPGTRLTVL.